The rows below give T cell receptor beta chains drawn from one sample of a study of T-cell reconstitution after alpha-beta-depleted transplantation in children. TCRdb independently ran MiXCR on the PCR reads; one entry per CDR3 protein. The data show around 490,000 distinct CDR3 sequences, with about an eighth seen just once and around 15% held by the top ten. Specimen: PBMCs, mostly from graft donor cells, collected 180 days after TCRalphabeta/CD19-depleted stem cell transplant. The source is a female patient aged 2-9 years who had a stem cell transplant for aplastic anemia, so the T cells may come from the graft donor. Each CDR3 is given with its conserved first and last residue. The order of the fields is CDR3 DNA, CDR3 protein, D gene, V gene, J gene, CDR3 length, clone size. A D gene is named only where the DNA matches it firmly. Where a row states a size, it is once, few, many or the class of an expanded clone; other rows omit it.

cdr3_nt: TGTGCCAGCAGCTTGTCTGGGACAGGGCAATATGGCTACACCTTC; cdr3_aa: CASSLSGTGQYGYTF; d_call: TRBD1; v_call: TRBV5-5; j_call: TRBJ1-2; cdr3_length: 15; clone_size: few
cdr3_nt: TGCGCCAGCAGCCTTGGAGGAGCAGGGGGGGATGAGCAGTTCTTC; cdr3_aa: CASSLGGAGGDEQFF; d_call: -; v_call: TRBV5-1; j_call: TRBJ2-1; cdr3_length: 15; clone_size: many
cdr3_nt: TGTGCCAGCAGTTCTTGGGGGCGGGTCACCGGGGAGCTGTTTTTT; cdr3_aa: CASSSWGRVTGELFF; d_call: -; v_call: TRBV6-5; j_call: TRBJ2-2; cdr3_length: 15; clone_size: few
cdr3_nt: TGTGCCAGCAGTTTGGGGACAGGGTATAATGAGCAGTTCTTC; cdr3_aa: CASSLGTGYNEQFF; d_call: TRBD1; v_call: TRBV7-2; j_call: TRBJ2-1; cdr3_length: 14; clone_size: many
cdr3_nt: TGTGCCAGCAGTGCCTCGGGGACTGAAGCTTTCTTT; cdr3_aa: CASSASGTEAFF; d_call: -; v_call: TRBV28; j_call: TRBJ1-1; cdr3_length: 12; clone_size: few
cdr3_nt: TGTGCCAGCAGCTTGGTAACAGGGGTGAATGAGCAGTTCTTC; cdr3_aa: CASSLVTGVNEQFF; d_call: TRBD1; v_call: TRBV5-4; j_call: TRBJ2-1; cdr3_length: 14; clone_size: -
cdr3_nt: TGTGCCAGCAGTTACCTGGGGACCCAGTACTTC; cdr3_aa: CASSYLGTQYF; d_call: -; v_call: TRBV6-5; j_call: TRBJ2-5; cdr3_length: 11; clone_size: -
cdr3_nt: TGTGCCAGCAGCTTAGTCGACATAGCCGGGGATGAGCAGTTCTTC; cdr3_aa: CASSLVDIAGDEQFF; d_call: -; v_call: TRBV7-2; j_call: TRBJ2-1; cdr3_length: 15; clone_size: many
cdr3_nt: TGTGCCAGCAGTGTCGGGACAGGGGGCGGGGGCGAGCAGTACTTC; cdr3_aa: CASSVGTGGGGEQYF; d_call: TRBD1; v_call: TRBV27; j_call: TRBJ2-7; cdr3_length: 15; clone_size: few
cdr3_nt: TGTGCCACCAGTGATGTCAGGGGGCCTGACGCCTACAATGAGCAGTTCTTC; cdr3_aa: CATSDVRGPDAYNEQFF; d_call: TRBD1; v_call: TRBV24-1; j_call: TRBJ2-1; cdr3_length: 17; clone_size: few
cdr3_nt: TGTGCCAGCAGCTTGGGGGGAGTAGGAGAGACCCAGTACTTC; cdr3_aa: CASSLGGVGETQYF; d_call: -; v_call: TRBV5-4; j_call: TRBJ2-5; cdr3_length: 14; clone_size: -
cdr3_nt: TGCGCCAGCAGCTTCTTCTTCAGGGGAAAGGATGAAGCTTTCTTT; cdr3_aa: CASSFFFRGKDEAFF; d_call: -; v_call: TRBV5-1; j_call: TRBJ1-1; cdr3_length: 15; clone_size: few
cdr3_nt: TGTGCCAGCAGTTTGGGCCTCCAAGAGGGTGAAAAACTGTTTTTT; cdr3_aa: CASSLGLQEGEKLFF; d_call: -; v_call: TRBV12-3/TRBV12-4; j_call: TRBJ1-4; cdr3_length: 15; clone_size: many
cdr3_nt: TGTGCCAGCAGCCCCAGACTAGCGGGGGTCTACAATGAGCAGTTCTTC; cdr3_aa: CASSPRLAGVYNEQFF; d_call: TRBD2; v_call: TRBV7-2; j_call: TRBJ2-1; cdr3_length: 16; clone_size: -
cdr3_nt: TGTGCCAGCAGCCTCCGAGCGGGTAGCTCCTACAATGAGCAGTTCTTC; cdr3_aa: CASSLRAGSSYNEQFF; d_call: -; v_call: TRBV7-8; j_call: TRBJ2-1; cdr3_length: 16; clone_size: -
cdr3_nt: TGTGCCAGCAGTTCCCGACCCGGACAGGTACTCAATCAGCCCCAGCATTTT; cdr3_aa: CASSSRPGQVLNQPQHF; d_call: TRBD1; v_call: TRBV6-5; j_call: TRBJ1-5; cdr3_length: 17; clone_size: few
cdr3_nt: TGTGCCAGCAGCCTCAACAGGGGGCGAAACACTGAAGCTTTCTTT; cdr3_aa: CASSLNRGRNTEAFF; d_call: TRBD1; v_call: TRBV7-9; j_call: TRBJ1-1; cdr3_length: 15; clone_size: -